This TCR beta chain emerged from a study of T cell changes during pregnancy in multiple sclerosis. In its sample, this clone was seen a few times. CDR3 size: 16 residues. CDR1 is SGHRS and CDR2 is YFSETQ in the germline V gene. The V and J ends lost 4 bases and 6 bases, in that order; junction bases with no gene match: 13. Generated by immunoSEQ multiplex PCR, the TCRdb table keeps only in-frame clones and is missing some. The data contain around 50,000 clones, about 86% of them singletons. The sequenced sample was peripheral blood from another person, used as feeder cells. The rearrangement uses TRBV5-1 and TRBJ2-7, with 10 bases identical to TRBD2. This TCR derives from a human donor whose cells served as feeder cells for cultures in a pregnancy study. The CDR3 region has the DNA TGCGCCAGCAGCCCCCGAGTGAGCGGGGGGGCGTTCGAGCAGTACTTC. It yields the protein CASSPRVSGGAFEQYF.